The text below deals with one TCR beta chain. Original data processing: Amplification from reference gene primers served as the basis for estimated nucleated cell counts. Clones were read by immunoSEQ multiplex PCR, and TCRdb kept only the in-frame ones, dropping some. The V and J calls and clone size are taken from that table; D and trimming were inferred from the DNA. The sample records about 120,000 clones, about 79% being singletons. The data originate from a study of blood T cell repertoires in COVID-19. At the level of the study: Sample material is recorded as cDNA or gDNA derived from T cells, B-cell-depleted T cells, or PBMCs.

The CDR3 extends over 18 amino acids. In germline, CDR1 is SGHNT, CDR2 YENEEA. V lost 4 bases, J lost 3 bases, and 22 bases lay in between. This receptor was taken from a woman in her 70s with acute or convalescent COVID-19. The chain recombines TRBV11-3 with TRBJ2-1; possible D gene TRBD2, 6 bases. The sequencing input was peripheral blood. The CDR3, as DNA: TGTGCCAGCAGCTCCCCCAAATGGGGGGACCCAAACTACAATGAGCAGTTCTTC. Its protein product is CASSSPKWGDPNYNEQFF.